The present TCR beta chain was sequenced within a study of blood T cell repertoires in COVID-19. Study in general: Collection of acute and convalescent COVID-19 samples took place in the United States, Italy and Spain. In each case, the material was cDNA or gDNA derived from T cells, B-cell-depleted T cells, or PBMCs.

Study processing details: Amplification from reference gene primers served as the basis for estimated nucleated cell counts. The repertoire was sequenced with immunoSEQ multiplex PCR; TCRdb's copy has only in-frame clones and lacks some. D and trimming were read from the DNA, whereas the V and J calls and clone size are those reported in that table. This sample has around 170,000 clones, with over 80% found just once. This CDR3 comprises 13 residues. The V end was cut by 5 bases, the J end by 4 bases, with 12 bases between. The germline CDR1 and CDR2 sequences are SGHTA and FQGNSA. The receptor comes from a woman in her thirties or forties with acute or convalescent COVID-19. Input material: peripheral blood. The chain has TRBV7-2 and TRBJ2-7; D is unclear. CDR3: CASSPPATYEQYF. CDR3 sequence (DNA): TGTGCCAGCAGCCCTCCAGCGACGTACGAGCAGTACTTC.